The clone carrying this T cell receptor (beta chain) was seen at least ten times. Its antigen remains unknown. TCRdb reanalysed the 5' RACE reads using MiXCR and keeps one entry per CDR3 protein. The sample holds about 460,000 distinct CDR3 sequences; approximately 5.3% are singletons and the top ten take roughly 3.3%. This specimen belongs to a study of CD8 T cells in ankylosing spondylitis. This CDR3 spans 15 amino acids. Germline-derived CDR1 and CDR2 are KGHDR and SFDVKD. V gave up 5 bases and J gave up 0 bases; unmatched junction bases: 2. General study results and limits: A TCR beta motif of under ten highly homologous variants appeared characteristic of ankylosing spondylitis blood. Disease-linked clones reportedly concentrated significantly in matched ankylosing spondylitis synovial fluid. There were earlier reports of some motif variants in reactive arthritis synovial fluid and blood.

Input material: blood, either unsorted or a sorted T cell fraction (not recorded which). The chain combines TRBV24-1 with TRBJ2-1; the match to TRBD1 covers 8 bases. The sequence was collected from a male donor with ankylosing spondylitis. The CDR3 region has the DNA TGTGCCACCAGTGGGGGACAGGTCTCCTACAATGAGCAGTTCTTC. Encoded protein: CATSGGQVSYNEQFF.